The rows below give T cell receptor beta chains drawn from one sample of a study of T cell responses to AZD1222 COVID-19 vaccine. Assay: immunoSEQ multiplex PCR; the TCRdb copy retains only in-frame clones and omits some. The data show approximately 120,000 clones, with approximately 90% seen just once and around 4.3% held by the top ten. Sequenced here: peripheral blood, sampled on day 0 of AZD1222 vaccination. The origin of the receptors is an adult in good health. CDR3s include the opening cysteine and the closing phenylalanine or tryptophan. A D gene is named only where the DNA matches it firmly. Clone size is shown for a subset of rows, as once, few, many or a class of expanded clone.

cdr3_aa: CATSDFGNQPQHF
cdr3_nt: TGTGCCACCAGTGATTTTGGGAATCAGCCCCAGCATTTT
d_call: .
v_call: TRBV24-1
j_call: TRBJ1-5
clone_size: .

cdr3_aa: CAWNSYSYEQYF
cdr3_nt: TGTGCCTGGAACAGCTACTCCTACGAGCAGTACTTC
d_call: .
v_call: TRBV30
j_call: TRBJ2-7
clone_size: .

cdr3_aa: CASSPESYGYTF
cdr3_nt: TGCGCCAGCAGCCCGGAGAGCTATGGCTACACCTTC
d_call: .
v_call: TRBV5-1
j_call: TRBJ1-2
clone_size: .

cdr3_aa: CASSSGQPVYEQYF
cdr3_nt: TGTGCCAGCAGTTCGGGACAGCCAGTCTACGAGCAGTACTTC
d_call: TRBD1
v_call: TRBV28
j_call: TRBJ2-7
clone_size: .

cdr3_aa: CASSFPQTGLSNQPQHF
cdr3_nt: TGTGCCAGCAGTTTCCCCCAGACAGGCTTGAGCAATCAGCCCCAGCATTTT
d_call: .
v_call: TRBV28
j_call: TRBJ1-5
clone_size: .

cdr3_aa: CASSQDTPRGDEQFF
cdr3_nt: TGCGCCAGCAGCCAAGATACCCCACGGGGGGATGAGCAGTTCTTC
d_call: TRBD2
v_call: TRBV4-3
j_call: TRBJ2-1
clone_size: .

cdr3_aa: CASSYPEPDF
cdr3_nt: TGTGCCAGCAGCTACCCCGAGCCCGACTTC
d_call: .
v_call: TRBV7-3
j_call: TRBJ2-7
clone_size: once

cdr3_aa: CASSEGGYNSPLHF
cdr3_nt: TGTGCCAGCAGTGAAGGGGGGTATAATTCACCCCTCCACTTT
d_call: .
v_call: TRBV6-1
j_call: TRBJ1-6
clone_size: .

cdr3_aa: CASSLVGPGANEKLFF
cdr3_nt: TGTGCCAGCAGCTTAGTAGGACCTGGGGCTAATGAAAAACTGTTTTTT
d_call: .
v_call: TRBV7-2
j_call: TRBJ1-4
clone_size: .

cdr3_aa: CASSLPAGAHPLGEAFF
cdr3_nt: TGTGCCAGCAGCTTACCAGCGGGAGCCCACCCGCTAGGTGAAGCTTTCTTT
d_call: .
v_call: TRBV7-9
j_call: TRBJ1-1
clone_size: many

cdr3_aa: CASSFGDREVRTGELFF
cdr3_nt: TGTGCCAGCAGCTTCGGAGACAGGGAAGTTCGCACCGGGGAGCTGTTTTTT
d_call: TRBD1
v_call: TRBV7-3
j_call: TRBJ2-2
clone_size: .

cdr3_aa: CASSQAPPTGWSTDTQYF
cdr3_nt: TGCGCCAGCAGCCAAGCCCCCCCGACAGGGTGGAGTACAGATACGCAGTATTTT
d_call: TRBD1
v_call: TRBV4-1
j_call: TRBJ2-3
clone_size: .

cdr3_aa: CASSFLGGAEAFF
cdr3_nt: TGTGCCAGCAGTTTCTTGGGAGGCGCTGAAGCTTTCTTT
d_call: .
v_call: TRBV12-3/TRBV12-4
j_call: TRBJ1-1
clone_size: .

cdr3_aa: CASSVAGAGTNEKLFF
cdr3_nt: TGTGCCAGCAGCGTAGCAGGTGCGGGCACTAATGAAAAACTGTTTTTT
d_call: .
v_call: TRBV9
j_call: TRBJ1-4
clone_size: .

cdr3_aa: CASSPTYGSSYEQYF
cdr3_nt: TGCGCCAGCAGCCCAACCTACGGAAGCTCCTACGAGCAGTACTTC
d_call: .
v_call: TRBV4-1
j_call: TRBJ2-7
clone_size: .

cdr3_aa: CSAADPYEQYF
cdr3_nt: TGCAGTGCCGCGGATCCCTACGAGCAGTACTTC
d_call: .
v_call: TRBV20-1
j_call: TRBJ2-7
clone_size: .

cdr3_aa: CASSLAEGGHGSNQPQHF
cdr3_nt: TGTGCCAGCAGCTTGGCCGAGGGGGGGCACGGTAGCAATCAGCCCCAGCATTTT
d_call: .
v_call: TRBV5-6
j_call: TRBJ1-5
clone_size: .

cdr3_aa: CASSPSGTGGGMGPQHF
cdr3_nt: TGTGCCAGCAGTCCGTCCGGGACAGGGGGAGGGATGGGGCCCCAGCATTTT
d_call: TRBD1
v_call: TRBV6-6
j_call: TRBJ1-5
clone_size: .